The 12 T cell receptor beta chains below were found in one sample sequenced in a study of blood T cell repertoires in COVID-19. Profiled with immunoSEQ multiplex PCR; TCRdb holds only in-frame clones, not every one. The profile shows approximately 230,000 clones, 85% to 90% of them singletons. Sequencing was performed on peripheral blood. Receptors were obtained from an elderly man with acute or convalescent COVID-19.

This clone was picked up one time. The chain links TRBV19 to TRBJ2-1; 8 positions match TRBD1. CDR3 length equals 15 residues. V shed 6 bases and J 3 bases; nucleotides not matched to a gene: 7. CDR1 and CDR2 (germline): LNHDA, SQIVND (reference sequence). Here the CDR3 DNA reads TGTGCCAGTAGACGGACAGGGTCAGTCTACAATGAGCAGTTCTTC. Amino acids: CASRRTGSVYNEQFF.

The chain recombines TRBV10-2 with TRBJ1-4; 7 bases are shared with TRBD1. J was trimmed by 2 bases and V by 3 bases; bases with no gene match: 9. This CDR3 has 17 amino acids. The germline gives CDR1 WSHSY, CDR2 SAAADI. CDR3 DNA sequence: TGCGCCAGCAGTGAAGGGGGCCAGGGGAAGACTAATGAAAAACTGTTTTTT. This codes for CASSEGGQGKTNEKLFF.

Here the CDR3 reads CASSYSIVGAGNEQFF. Written as DNA, the CDR3 is TGTGCCAGCAGTTACTCCATCGTTGGGGCGGGAAATGAGCAGTTCTTC. This chain connects TRBV6-5 to TRBJ2-1; maybe TRBD2 (6 bases). CDR3 length equals 16 residues. In germline, CDR1 is MNHEY, CDR2 SVGAGI. V gave up 0 bases and J gave up 7 bases, with 16 bases separating them.

The gene calls are TRBV28 and TRBJ2-3, with TRBD1 matching over 9 bases. The V gene end was trimmed by 5 bases and the J gene end by 4 bases; junction bases not matched to a gene: 13. The CDR3 is made up of 17 amino acids. The germline V gene encodes CDR1 MDHEN and CDR2 SYDVKM. The CDR3 DNA reads as TGTGCCAGCAGTCCCCCGGTCGGGACAGGGAGGCCAGATACGCAGTATTTT. Its translation is CASSPPVGTGRPDTQYF.

V is TRBV20-1 and J is TRBJ1-2; D uncertain. The CDR3 spans 10 residues. Trimming removed 6 bases at V and 7 bases at J, with 9 bases between. CDR1 and CDR2 (germline): DFQATT, SNEGSKA (reference sequence). CDR3 region: CSALRSGYTF. The CDR3 DNA sequence: TGCAGTGCCCTGAGGTCTGGCTACACCTTC.

The chain combines TRBV12-2 with TRBJ2-3; TRBD2 is taken as the D call from the table, unchecked against the DNA. TRBV12-2 is an annotated pseudogene. The CDR3 sequence is 18 residues long. The CDR3 DNA reads as TGTGCAAGTCGCTTAGCCAGTTGGGAGCGGCTTAACACAGATACGCAGTATTTT. Encoded protein: CASRLASWERLNTDTQYF.

The chain employs TRBV7-2 and TRBJ2-7, with 7 bases aligning to TRBD1. V was pared by 4 bases and J by 3 bases, with 9 bases of the junction left unmatched. Germline V CDR1 and CDR2: SGHTA, FQGNSA. This CDR3 comprises 15 residues. CDR3 region: CASSSRQGFIYEQYF. The CDR3 DNA reads as TGTGCCAGCAGCTCAAGACAGGGTTTTATCTACGAGCAGTACTTC.

This clone has just one count. The rearrangement links TRBV19 to TRBJ2-5, with 9 bases fitting TRBD2. The CDR3 has 15 residues. V was pared by 4 bases and J by 4 bases, with 7 bases of the junction left unmatched. CDR1 is LNHDA, CDR2 SQIVND, per germline (reference sequence). The DNA of the CDR3 is TGTGCCAGTAGTAGCGGGGGGGCAACCGGAGAGACCCAGTACTTC. This encodes CASSSGGATGETQYF.

The V gene is TRBV9, the J gene TRBJ1-3, with a possible D match to TRBD1 (5 bases). CDR1 and CDR2 (germline): SGDLS, YYNGEE. CDR3 length equals 16 residues. Trimming removed 4 bases from V and 0 bases from J, with 14 bases in between. The CDR3 DNA follows: TGTGCCAGCAGCTCCAGACAGTTCAACTCTGGAAACACCATATATTTT. This codes for CASSSRQFNSGNTIYF.

This chain links TRBV28 with TRBJ1-1; D is uncertain. CDR3 length equals 14 residues. Trimming took 0 bases from V and 1 from J, leaving 6 bases between them. Germline values: CDR1 MDHEN, CDR2 SYDVKM. CDR3 sequence: CASSLWAENTEAFF. CDR3 DNA sequence: TGTGCCAGCAGTTTATGGGCAGAGAACACTGAAGCTTTCTTT.

This sequence joins TRBV9 and TRBJ2-7; possibly TRBD2 for D (6 bases). V dropped 3 bases and J dropped 7 bases, with 14 bases sitting between them. Germline values: CDR1 SGDLS, CDR2 YYNGEE. The CDR3 runs to 13 residues. Written as DNA, the CDR3 is TGTGCCAGCAGCGCGGGACTTGAGCGGGAGCAGTACTTC. This gives the protein CASSAGLEREQYF.

CDR3 in amino acids: CASSSSGQGVETQYF. CDR3 bases: TGTGCCAGCAGTTCTTCTGGGCAGGGGGTGGAGACCCAGTACTTC. The V and J genes are TRBV6-5 and TRBJ2-5; TRBD1 matches at 7 bases. This CDR3 is built from 15 residues. After removal of 4 bases from V and 5 bases from J, the junction contained 10 bases not matched to a gene. The germline CDR1 and CDR2 sequences are MNHEY and SVGAGI.